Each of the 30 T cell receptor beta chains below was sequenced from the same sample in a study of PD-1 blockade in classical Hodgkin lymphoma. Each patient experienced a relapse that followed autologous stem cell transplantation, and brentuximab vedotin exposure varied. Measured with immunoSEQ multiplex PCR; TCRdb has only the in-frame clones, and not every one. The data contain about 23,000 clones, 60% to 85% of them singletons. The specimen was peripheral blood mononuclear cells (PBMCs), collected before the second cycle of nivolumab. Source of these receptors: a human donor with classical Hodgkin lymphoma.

This CDR3 is CASKPLTGLGDNEQFF. The CDR3 DNA reads TGTGCCAGCAAACCGTTAACAGGGTTAGGAGACAATGAGCAGTTCTTC. The chain combines TRBV28 with TRBJ2-1; D perhaps matches TRBD1 (6 bases). CDR3 length: 16 amino acids. V shed 7 bases and J shed 5 bases, with 21 bases lying between them. Germline assignment: CDR1 MDHEN and CDR2 SYDVKM.

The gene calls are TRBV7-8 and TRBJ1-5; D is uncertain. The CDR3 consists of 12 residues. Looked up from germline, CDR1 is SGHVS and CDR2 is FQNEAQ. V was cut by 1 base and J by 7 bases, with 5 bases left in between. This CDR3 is CASSLGAQPQHF. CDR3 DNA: TGTGCCAGCAGCTTAGGCGCGCAGCCCCAGCATTTT.

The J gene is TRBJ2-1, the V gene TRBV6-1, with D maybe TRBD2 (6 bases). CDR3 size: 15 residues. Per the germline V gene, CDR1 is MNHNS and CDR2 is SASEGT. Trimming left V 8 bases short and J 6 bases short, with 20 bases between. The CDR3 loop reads CASQLKGSGGNEQFF. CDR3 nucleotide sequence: TGTGCCAGCCAACTCAAGGGGTCCGGGGGCAATGAGCAGTTCTTC.

This CDR3 is CARNRVGTDTQYF. The CDR3 region has the DNA TGTGCCAGAAACCGGGTGGGGACAGATACGCAGTATTTT. The chain is built from TRBV19 and TRBJ2-3; D is uncertain. Germline V gene sequence: CDR1 LNHDA, CDR2 SQIVND (reference sequence). V lost 9 bases and J lost 3, with 13 bases in between. The CDR3 runs 13 residues.

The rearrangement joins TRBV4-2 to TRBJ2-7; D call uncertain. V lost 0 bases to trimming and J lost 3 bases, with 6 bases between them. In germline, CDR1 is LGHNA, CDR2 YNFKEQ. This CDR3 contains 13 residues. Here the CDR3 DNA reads TGTGCCAGCAGCCAAGATTGGCGCTACGAGCAGTACTTC. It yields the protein CASSQDWRYEQYF.

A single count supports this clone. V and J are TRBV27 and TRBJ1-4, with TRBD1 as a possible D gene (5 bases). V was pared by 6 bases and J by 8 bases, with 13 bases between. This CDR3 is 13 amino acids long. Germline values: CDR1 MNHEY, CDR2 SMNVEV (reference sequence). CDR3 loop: CASSPNRPEKLFF. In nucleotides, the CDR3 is TGTGCCAGCAGCCCAAACAGGCCAGAAAAACTGTTTTTT.

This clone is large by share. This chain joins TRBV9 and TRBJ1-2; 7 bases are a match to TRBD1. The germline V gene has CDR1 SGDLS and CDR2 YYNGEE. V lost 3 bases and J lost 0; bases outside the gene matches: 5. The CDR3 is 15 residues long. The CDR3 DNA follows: TGTGCCAGCAGCGACCGACAGGGAACTAACTATGGCTACACCTTC. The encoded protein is CASSDRQGTNYGYTF.

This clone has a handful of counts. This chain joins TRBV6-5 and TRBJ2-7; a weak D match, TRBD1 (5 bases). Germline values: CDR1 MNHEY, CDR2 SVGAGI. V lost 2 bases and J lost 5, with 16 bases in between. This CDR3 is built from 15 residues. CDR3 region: CASSYTEQAGNEQYF. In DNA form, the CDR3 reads TGTGCCAGCAGTTACACCGAGCAGGCAGGGAACGAGCAGTACTTC.

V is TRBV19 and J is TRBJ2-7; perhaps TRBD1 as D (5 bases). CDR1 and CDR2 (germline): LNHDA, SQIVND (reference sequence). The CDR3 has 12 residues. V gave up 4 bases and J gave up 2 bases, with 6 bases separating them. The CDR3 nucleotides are TGTGCCAGTAGTACAGGGCCCTACGAGCAGTACTTC. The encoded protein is CASSTGPYEQYF.

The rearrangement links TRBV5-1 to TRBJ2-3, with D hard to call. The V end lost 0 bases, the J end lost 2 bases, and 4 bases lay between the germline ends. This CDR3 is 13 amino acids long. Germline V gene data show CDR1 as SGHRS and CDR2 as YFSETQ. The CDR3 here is CASSLAPTDTQYF. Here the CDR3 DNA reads TGCGCCAGCAGCTTGGCTCCCACAGATACGCAGTATTTT.

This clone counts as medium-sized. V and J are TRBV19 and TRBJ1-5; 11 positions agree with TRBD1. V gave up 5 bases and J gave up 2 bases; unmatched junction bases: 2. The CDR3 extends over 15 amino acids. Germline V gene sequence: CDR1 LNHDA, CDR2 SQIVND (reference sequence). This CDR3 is CASSVGQGGNQPQHF. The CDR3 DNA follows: TGTGCCAGTAGTGTGGGACAGGGGGGCAATCAGCCCCAGCATTTT.

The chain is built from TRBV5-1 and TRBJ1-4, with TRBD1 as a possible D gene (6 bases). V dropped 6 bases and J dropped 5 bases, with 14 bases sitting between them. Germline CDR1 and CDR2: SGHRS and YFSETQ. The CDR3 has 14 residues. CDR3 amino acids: CASKETGQNEKLFF. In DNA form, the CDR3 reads TGCGCCAGCAAAGAGACCGGACAGAATGAAAAACTGTTTTTT.

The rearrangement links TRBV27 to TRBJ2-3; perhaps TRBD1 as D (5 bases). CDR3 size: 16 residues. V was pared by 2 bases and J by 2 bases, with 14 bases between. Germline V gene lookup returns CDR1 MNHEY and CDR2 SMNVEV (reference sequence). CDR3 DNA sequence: TGTGCCAGCAGTTTACTGCAGGGCGGATACACAGATACGCAGTATTTT. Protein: CASSLLQGGYTDTQYF.

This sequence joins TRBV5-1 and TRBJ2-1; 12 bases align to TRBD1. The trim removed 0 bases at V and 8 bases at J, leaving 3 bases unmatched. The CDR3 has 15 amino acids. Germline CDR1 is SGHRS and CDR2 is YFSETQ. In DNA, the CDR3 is TGCGCCAGCAGCTTGGAGGGGACAGGGGGCGATGAGCAGTTCTTC. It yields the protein CASSLEGTGGDEQFF.

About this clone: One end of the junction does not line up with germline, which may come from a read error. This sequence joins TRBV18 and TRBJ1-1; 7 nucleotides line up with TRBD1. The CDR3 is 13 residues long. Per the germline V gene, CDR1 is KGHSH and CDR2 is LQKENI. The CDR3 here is CASSPLQGYGAFF. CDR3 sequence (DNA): TGTGCCAGCTCCCCACTACAGGGGTATGGAGCTTTCTTT.

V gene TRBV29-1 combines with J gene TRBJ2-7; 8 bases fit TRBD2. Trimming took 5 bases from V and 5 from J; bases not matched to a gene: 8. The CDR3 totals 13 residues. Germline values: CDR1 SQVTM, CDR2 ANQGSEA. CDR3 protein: CSVFLAGIHEQYF. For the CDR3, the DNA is TGCAGCGTTTTCCTAGCGGGTATTCACGAGCAGTACTTC.

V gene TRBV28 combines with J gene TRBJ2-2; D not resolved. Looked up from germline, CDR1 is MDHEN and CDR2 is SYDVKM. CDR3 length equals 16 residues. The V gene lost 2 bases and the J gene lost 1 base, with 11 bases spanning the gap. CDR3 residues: CASSLVAGGNTGELFF. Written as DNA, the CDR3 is TGTGCCAGCAGTTTAGTGGCAGGCGGGAACACCGGGGAGCTGTTTTTT.

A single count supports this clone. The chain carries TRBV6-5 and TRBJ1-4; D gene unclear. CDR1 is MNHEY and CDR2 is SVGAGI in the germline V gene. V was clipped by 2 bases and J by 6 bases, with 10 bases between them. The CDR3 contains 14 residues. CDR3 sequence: CASSYTGGDEKLFF. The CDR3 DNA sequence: TGTGCCAGCAGTTACACGGGAGGTGATGAAAAACTGTTTTTT.

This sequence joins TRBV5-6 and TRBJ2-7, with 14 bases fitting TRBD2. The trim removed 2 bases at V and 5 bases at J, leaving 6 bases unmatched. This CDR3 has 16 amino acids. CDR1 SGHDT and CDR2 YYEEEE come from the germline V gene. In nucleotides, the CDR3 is TGTGCCAGCAGCTTAGGACTAGCGGGAGGCTTTGACGAGCAGTACTTC. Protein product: CASSLGLAGGFDEQYF. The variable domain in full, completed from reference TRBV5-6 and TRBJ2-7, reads DAGVTQSPTHLIKTRGQQVTLRCSPKSGHDTVSWYQQALGQGPQFIFQYYEEEERQRGNFPDRFSGHQFPNYSSELNVNALLLGDSALYLCASSLGLAGGFDEQYFGPGTRLTVT.

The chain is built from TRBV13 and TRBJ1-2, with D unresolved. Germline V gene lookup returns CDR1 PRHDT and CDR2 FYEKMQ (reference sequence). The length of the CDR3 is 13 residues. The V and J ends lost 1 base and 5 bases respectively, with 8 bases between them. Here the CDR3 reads CASSLATEYGYTF. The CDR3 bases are TGTGCCAGCAGCTTAGCCACTGAGTATGGCTACACCTTC.

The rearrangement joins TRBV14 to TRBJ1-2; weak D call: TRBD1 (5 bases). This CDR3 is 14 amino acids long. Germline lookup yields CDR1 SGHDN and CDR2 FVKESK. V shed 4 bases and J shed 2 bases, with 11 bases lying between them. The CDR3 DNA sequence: TGTGCCAGCAGCCGGGGGTGGGAGAACTATGGCTACACCTTC. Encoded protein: CASSRGWENYGYTF.

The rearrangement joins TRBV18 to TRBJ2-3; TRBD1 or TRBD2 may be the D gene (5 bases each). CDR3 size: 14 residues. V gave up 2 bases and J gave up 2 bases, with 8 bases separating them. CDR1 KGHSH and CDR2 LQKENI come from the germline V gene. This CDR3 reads CASSPGTATDTQYF. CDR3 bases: TGTGCCAGCTCACCAGGGACGGCCACAGATACGCAGTATTTT. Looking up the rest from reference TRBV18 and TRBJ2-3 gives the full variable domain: NAGVMQNPRHLVRRRGQEARLRCSPMKGHSHVYWYRQLPEEGLKFMVYLQKENIIDESGMPKERFSAEFPKEGPSILRIQQVVRGDSAAYFCASSPGTATDTQYFGPGTRLTVL.

CDR3 bases: TGTGCCAGCAGTGAATTCCACGAAAAACTGTTTTTT. The encoded protein is CASSEFHEKLFF. V usage is TRBV25-1 and J usage is TRBJ1-4; D gene unclear. Germline-derived CDR1 and CDR2 are MGHDK and SYGVNS. The CDR3 consists of 12 residues. Trimming left V 1 base short and J 8 bases short, with 5 bases between. Filled out from reference TRBV25-1 and TRBJ1-4, the complete variable domain reads EADIYQTPRYLVIGTGKKITLECSQTMGHDKMYWYQQDPGMELHLIHYSYGVNSTEKGDLSSESTVSRIRTEHFPLTLESARPSHTSQYLCASSEFHEKLFFGSGTQLSVL.

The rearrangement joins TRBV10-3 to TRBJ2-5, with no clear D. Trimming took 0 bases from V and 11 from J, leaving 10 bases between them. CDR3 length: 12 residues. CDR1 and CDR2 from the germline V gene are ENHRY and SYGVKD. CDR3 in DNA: TGTGCCATCAGTGAGTCGGCCCCGCCTCAGTACTTC. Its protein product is CAISESAPPQYF.

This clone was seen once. In DNA form, the CDR3 reads TGTGCCAGTAGTATGGGCGGGGGTACCGGGGCCAACGTCCTGACTTTC. Encoded protein: CASSMGGGTGANVLTF. The chain uses TRBV19 and TRBJ2-6; 7 nucleotides agree with TRBD2. This CDR3 region has 16 residues. Germline V gene data show CDR1 as LNHDA and CDR2 as SQIVND (reference sequence). After removal of 3 bases from V and 4 bases from J, the junction contained 6 bases not matched to a gene. Variable domain in full (rest from reference TRBV19 and TRBJ2-6): DGGITQSPKYLFRKEGQNVTLSCEQNLNHDAMYWYRQDPGQGLRLIYYSQIVNDFQKGDIAEGYSVSREKKESFPLTVTSAQKNPTAFYLCASSMGGGTGANVLTFGAGSRLTVL.

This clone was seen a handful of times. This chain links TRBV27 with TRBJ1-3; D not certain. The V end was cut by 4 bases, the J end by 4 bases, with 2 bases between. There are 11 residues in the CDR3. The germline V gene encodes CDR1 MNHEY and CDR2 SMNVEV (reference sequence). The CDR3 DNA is TGTGCCAGCAGTTACGGAAACACCATATATTTT. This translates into CASSYGNTIYF.

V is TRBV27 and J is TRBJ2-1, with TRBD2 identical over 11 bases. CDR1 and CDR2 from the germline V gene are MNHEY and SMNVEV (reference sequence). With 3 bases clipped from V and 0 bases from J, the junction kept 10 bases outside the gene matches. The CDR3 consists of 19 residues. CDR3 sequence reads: CASSFKVGTSGRSYNEQFF. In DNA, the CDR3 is TGTGCCAGCAGTTTTAAGGTCGGGACTAGCGGTCGCTCCTACAATGAGCAGTTCTTC.

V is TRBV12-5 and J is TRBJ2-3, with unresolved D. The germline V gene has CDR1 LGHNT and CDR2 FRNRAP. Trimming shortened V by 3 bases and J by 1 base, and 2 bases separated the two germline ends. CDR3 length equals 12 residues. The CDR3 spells CASGFGTDTQYF. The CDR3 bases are TGTGCTAGTGGTTTTGGCACAGATACGCAGTATTTT.

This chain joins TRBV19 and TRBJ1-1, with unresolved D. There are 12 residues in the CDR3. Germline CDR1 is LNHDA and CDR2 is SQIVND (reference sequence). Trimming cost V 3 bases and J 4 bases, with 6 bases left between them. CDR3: CASSMEGTEAFF. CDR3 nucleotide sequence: TGTGCCAGTAGTATGGAGGGCACTGAAGCTTTCTTT.

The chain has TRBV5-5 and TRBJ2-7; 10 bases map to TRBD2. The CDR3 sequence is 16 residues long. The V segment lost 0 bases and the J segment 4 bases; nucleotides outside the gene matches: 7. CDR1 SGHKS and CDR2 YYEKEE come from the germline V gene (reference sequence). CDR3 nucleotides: TGTGCCAGCAGCTTGGGGGCCAGCGGGAGGGAGTACGAGCAGTACTTC. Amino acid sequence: CASSLGASGREYEQYF.